This T cell receptor (beta chain) was obtained from a study of read filtering for tumor transcriptome and immune sequencing. This library used around 0.4 ug RNA and molecular barcoded adaptors spanning alpha/delta and beta/gamma chains. TCRdb reprocessed the reads with MiXCR, giving one entry per CDR3 protein. The table lists 90,000 to 95,000 distinct CDR3 sequences, 20% to 25% of them singletons, with 9.5% to 12% in the top ten. The CDR3 runs to 13 residues. The ends were cut back, 4 bases at V and 9 bases at J, with 16 bases in the middle. In germline, CDR1 is DFQATT, CDR2 SNEGSKA (reference sequence). This clonotype has only a few counts.

Sequencing used a population of CD138-negative cells sorted from bone marrow. The receptor was derived from a donor at least 40 years old with multiple myeloma. The V gene is TRBV20-1, the J gene TRBJ1-5; D may be TRBD1 (5 bases). The CDR3 DNA reads TGCAGTGCTACCTCAGGCTTGGGGGGGCCCCAGCATTTT. It codes for CSATSGLGGPQHF.